The 29 T cell receptor beta chains in this list originate from one sample, sequenced in a study of beta chain features in type 1 diabetes (dated by TCRdb to 2017 to 2018). Library prep was done by the immunoSEQ multiplex PCR assay. The entire isolated RNA was reverse transcribed using the High Capacity cDNA Reverse Transcription Kit, and thus expressed TCRB transcripts were sequenced. The table comes from immuneACCESS by way of TCRdb, which keeps in-frame sequences with V and J called. Part of the clones is missing from these tables; in studies checked, under half for an unresolved V gene and the rest for unknown reasons. The sample table lists a few hundred thousand clones, around a fifth of them with a count of one. The biggest ten clones account for 0.035% to 0.055% of the sample. Sequencing was done on a sample of naive CD4+ T cells from blood. The cell subset or site label for this specimen denotes: true naive CD4+ T cells. The receptors shown here come from a woman aged 18-29 years in good health.

This clone appeared a few times. The rearrangement uses TRBV4-1 and TRBJ1-5; the D gene is possibly TRBD1 (6 bases). The germline V gene has CDR1 MGHRA and CDR2 YSYEKL. The CDR3 runs 15 residues. Trimming removed 4 bases from V and 2 bases from J, with 12 bases in between. This chain's CDR3 is CASSPPGHGNQPQHF. The CDR3 bases are TGCGCCAGCAGCCCCCCGGGACACGGCAATCAGCCCCAGCATTTT.

V gene TRBV5-4 combines with J gene TRBJ1-2; D may be TRBD1 (6 bases). This CDR3 has 15 amino acids. V was cut by 1 base and J by 2 bases, with 12 bases left in between. Germline V gene sequence: CDR1 SGHNT, CDR2 YYREEE (reference sequence). The chain's CDR3 is CASSLPGALNYGYTF. CDR3 DNA sequence: TGTGCCAGCAGCTTGCCAGGGGCTTTGAACTATGGCTACACCTTC.

This clone was seen a handful of times. This chain connects TRBV25-1 to TRBJ1-2, with D possibly being TRBD1 (5 bases). Trimming left V 1 base short and J 4 bases short, with 22 bases between. The CDR3 is 18 amino acids. Germline V gene sequence: CDR1 MGHDK, CDR2 SYGVNS. In DNA form, the CDR3 reads TGTGCCAGCAGTGAATTTACGACTGGTGGAGCAGGGATCTATGGCTACACCTTC. Translating it yields CASSEFTTGGAGIYGYTF.

This clone was counted a few times. This sequence joins TRBV18 and TRBJ2-7, with TRBD2 identical over 7 bases. Germline V lookup: CDR1 KGHSH, CDR2 LQKENI. The CDR3 is 15 amino acids. V was pared by 3 bases and J by 2 bases, with 7 bases of the junction left unmatched. The CDR3 region has the DNA TGTGCCAGCTCACCGGCGGCTAGCGGTACCTACGAGCAGTACTTC. It specifies CASSPAASGTYEQYF. The whole variable domain, remainder taken from reference TRBV18 and TRBJ2-7, is NAGVMQNPRHLVRRRGQEARLRCSPMKGHSHVYWYRQLPEEGLKFMVYLQKENIIDESGMPKERFSAEFPKEGPSILRIQQVVRGDSAAYFCASSPAASGTYEQYFGPGTRLTVT.

The rearrangement links TRBV30 to TRBJ2-5, with 7 bases identical to TRBD2. Germline CDR1 GTSNPN, CDR2 SVGIG (reference sequence). J lost 3 bases, V lost 5 bases, and 3 bases had no gene match. The CDR3 length is 12 residues. The CDR3 region is CAWGGEEETQYF. As DNA, the CDR3 is TGTGCCTGGGGGGGGGAGGAAGAGACCCAGTACTTC.

This clone was detected only a few times. The rearrangement uses TRBV6-5 and TRBJ2-1; 8 bases align to TRBD2. CDR1 is MNHEY and CDR2 is SVGAGI in the germline V gene. The CDR3 contains 16 residues. The trim removed 4 bases at V and 3 bases at J, leaving 8 bases unmatched. CDR3 sequence: CASSSGAGGGYNEQFF. The CDR3 region has the DNA TGTGCCAGCAGTTCGGGCGCGGGAGGCGGCTACAATGAGCAGTTCTTC.

This clone was seen more than once but under ten times. The J gene is TRBJ1-4, the V gene TRBV6-5, with 7 nucleotides matching TRBD1. V lost 0 bases, J lost 7 bases, and 5 bases stayed unmatched. From germline, CDR1 is MNHEY and CDR2 SVGAGI. The CDR3 runs to 15 residues. CDR3 in amino acids: CASSYSGTVGEKLFF. CDR3 nucleotides: TGTGCCAGCAGTTACTCGGGGACAGTGGGTGAAAAACTGTTTTTT.

The V call is TRBV19, the J call TRBJ1-2, with D tentatively TRBD1 (6 bases). Germline V lookup: CDR1 LNHDA, CDR2 SQIVND (reference sequence). V was shortened by 0 bases and J by 3 bases, with 8 bases between the two germline ends. This CDR3 region has 14 residues. The CDR3 is CASSIEAGDYGYTF. DNA of the CDR3: TGTGCCAGTAGTATAGAGGCAGGGGACTATGGCTACACCTTC.

V usage is TRBV29-1 and J usage is TRBJ1-1; D gene ambiguous. The germline gives CDR1 SQVTM, CDR2 ANQGSEA. The V gene lost 4 bases and the J gene lost 3 bases, with 12 bases spanning the gap. The CDR3 has 13 amino acids. The CDR3: CSVAPGGYTEAFF. In DNA, the CDR3 is TGCAGCGTTGCTCCAGGCGGGTACACTGAAGCTTTCTTT.

This CDR3 reads CAKRGTGIHEQYF. The CDR3 DNA follows: TGTGCCAAACGAGGGACAGGGATTCACGAGCAGTACTTC. The rearrangement uses TRBV7-9 and TRBJ2-7; 9 bases match TRBD1. The V segment lost 10 bases and the J segment 5 bases; nucleotides outside the gene matches: 9. Germline V gives CDR1 SEHNR, CDR2 FQNEAQ (reference sequence). The CDR3 sequence is 13 residues long.

This clone was observed a few times. The gene calls are TRBV7-3 and TRBJ2-5; D gene unclear. Trimming removed 4 bases at V and 2 bases at J, with 14 bases between. The length of the CDR3 is 15 residues. The germline V gene has CDR1 SGHTA and CDR2 FQGTGA. The CDR3 loop reads CASSSTPASQETQYF. For the CDR3, the DNA is TGTGCCAGCAGCTCGACACCCGCCTCTCAAGAGACCCAGTACTTC.

This chain joins TRBV4-1 and TRBJ2-7; tentatively, D is TRBD2 (6 bases). The germline CDR1 and CDR2 sequences are MGHRA and YSYEKL. The CDR3 spans 14 residues. The V and J ends lost 4 bases and 6 bases respectively, with 16 bases between them. The CDR3 nucleotides are TGCGCCAGCAGCCGGAGCTCGGGGCGGGGCGAGCAGTACTTC. It encodes CASSRSSGRGEQYF.

The chain carries TRBV6-5 and TRBJ2-4; maybe TRBD1 (6 bases). V shed 5 bases and J shed 3 bases, with 11 bases lying between them. The CDR3 spans 14 residues. Germline V gives CDR1 MNHEY, CDR2 SVGAGI. The CDR3 loop is CASSETGFKNIQYF. For the CDR3, the DNA is TGTGCCAGCAGTGAAACAGGGTTCAAAAACATTCAGTACTTC.

This clone occurred a few times. The sample has other DNA sequences that encode this CDR3 too. This CDR3 is CASSPRRGETQYF. The DNA for the CDR3 is TGTGCCAGCTCACCGAGGCGGGGGGAGACCCAGTACTTC. The chain carries TRBV18 and TRBJ2-5; TRBD2 agrees at 7 bases. The CDR3 covers 13 residues. V lost 3 bases, J lost 5 bases, and 3 bases stayed unmatched. Germline CDR1 reads KGHSH; CDR2 reads LQKENI. The full variable domain, completed using reference TRBV18 and TRBJ2-5, is NAGVMQNPRHLVRRRGQEARLRCSPMKGHSHVYWYRQLPEEGLKFMVYLQKENIIDESGMPKERFSAEFPKEGPSILRIQQVVRGDSAAYFCASSPRRGETQYFGPGTRLLVL.

This chain joins TRBV11-2 and TRBJ2-7; maybe TRBD2 (6 bases). Between the trimmed V and J ends, which lost 5 bases and 2 bases, there was a span of 13 bases. Germline V gene sequence: CDR1 SGHAT, CDR2 FQNNGV. CDR3 length equals 14 residues. The CDR3 here is CASSAIERAYEQYF. As DNA, the CDR3 is TGTGCCAGCAGCGCAATAGAGCGGGCCTACGAGCAGTACTTC.

The chain employs TRBV9 and TRBJ1-2, with 7 bases that match TRBD1. From germline, CDR1 is SGDLS and CDR2 YYNGEE. The CDR3 contains 13 residues. V dropped 3 bases and J dropped 3; count of bases not matched to a gene: 2. In DNA form, the CDR3 reads TGTGCCAGCAGCGCCAGGGGGGACTATGGCTACACCTTC. Protein: CASSARGDYGYTF. Using reference TRBV9 and TRBJ1-2 for the parts outside the CDR3, the full variable domain is DSGVTQTPKHLITATGQRVTLRCSPRSGDLSVYWYQQSLDQGLQFLIQYYNGEERAKGNILERFSAQQFPDLHSELNLSSLELGDSALYFCASSARGDYGYTFGSGTRLTVV.

In its sample, this clone was seen a few times. The V call is TRBV6-1, the J call TRBJ2-2, with a weak D call TRBD1 (5 bases). V dropped 4 bases and J dropped 2 bases, with 11 bases sitting between them. The germline CDR1 and CDR2 sequences are MNHNS and SASEGT. This CDR3 contains 15 residues. CDR3: CASSVQGSNTGELFF. The DNA for the CDR3 is TGTGCCAGCAGTGTGCAGGGATCTAACACCGGGGAGCTGTTTTTT.

This clone was detected a few times. The genes are TRBV2 and TRBJ2-2; 7 nucleotides line up with TRBD1. V dropped 5 bases and J dropped 2; count of bases not matched to a gene: 5. Germline V CDR1 and CDR2: SNHLY, FYNNEI. CDR3 size: 15 residues. CDR3 in DNA: TGTGCCAGCAGTCAAGGGACAGTCAACACCGGGGAGCTGTTTTTT. Protein: CASSQGTVNTGELFF.

This chain connects TRBV4-1 to TRBJ2-7; 13 bases agree with TRBD2. Germline values: CDR1 MGHRA, CDR2 YSYEKL. V was pared by 3 bases and J by 6 bases, with 5 bases of the junction left unmatched. The CDR3 has 15 residues. CDR3 coding DNA: TGCGCCAGCAGCCAGGGACTAGCGGGGACTTTCGAGCAGTACTTC. It specifies CASSQGLAGTFEQYF.

In its sample, this clone was seen a few times. This chain joins TRBV9 and TRBJ1-1, with D unclear. Germline V CDR1 and CDR2: SGDLS, YYNGEE. This CDR3 is built from 12 residues. Deletions cut 3 bases from V and 3 bases from J, with 6 bases between. The CDR3 sequence is CASSADYTEAFF. CDR3 DNA: TGTGCCAGCAGCGCGGACTACACTGAAGCTTTCTTT.

The chain recombines TRBV4-1 with TRBJ1-5; D may be TRBD1 (5 bases). Germline V gives CDR1 MGHRA, CDR2 YSYEKL. V gave up 0 bases and J gave up 6 bases, with 15 bases separating them. The CDR3 contains 16 residues. The CDR3 here is CASSQEERAGFQPQHF. In nucleotides, the CDR3 is TGCGCCAGCAGCCAAGAAGAAAGGGCAGGGTTTCAGCCCCAGCATTTT.

This clone was counted only a few times. The chain employs TRBV5-6 and TRBJ2-5, with D possibly TRBD1 on 6 matching bases. Germline V gives CDR1 SGHDT, CDR2 YYEEEE. This CDR3 spans 15 amino acids. V lost 1 base and J 3 bases, leaving 13 bases between the germline ends. The CDR3 reads CASSLTGGGEETQYF. CDR3 in DNA: TGTGCCAGCAGCTTGACTGGGGGCGGCGAAGAGACCCAGTACTTC.

The rearrangement joins TRBV19 to TRBJ2-3, with 9 bases aligning to TRBD2. Per germline, CDR1 LNHDA and CDR2 SQIVND (reference sequence). The CDR3 has 16 residues. J lost 4 bases, V lost 4 bases, and 9 bases had no gene match. CDR3 loop: CASSTRTSERSDTQYF. The CDR3 nucleotides are TGTGCCAGTAGTACCAGGACTAGCGAACGATCAGATACGCAGTATTTT.

The J gene is TRBJ1-2, the V gene TRBV4-1, with 11 bases fitting TRBD1. The J segment lost 2 bases and the V segment lost 7 bases, leaving 6 bases of the junction unmatched. The CDR3 is 15 amino acids. Germline CDR1 MGHRA, CDR2 YSYEKL. The CDR3 protein is CASTVRDRGNYGYTF. The CDR3 nucleotides read TGCGCCAGCACTGTAAGGGACAGGGGGAACTATGGCTACACCTTC.

This clone showed up just a few times. V and J are TRBV19 and TRBJ1-2; D call uncertain. This CDR3 has 15 residues. Germline values: CDR1 LNHDA, CDR2 SQIVND (reference sequence). V lost 5 bases to trimming and J lost 7 bases, with 20 bases between them. The CDR3 sequence: CASSVGRNPFSGYTF. CDR3 bases: TGTGCCAGTAGTGTGGGCAGGAACCCCTTCTCTGGCTACACCTTC.

The genes are TRBV6-5 and TRBJ2-5; no reliable D call. The CDR3 extends over 12 amino acids. The V gene's germline CDR1 is MNHEY and CDR2 SVGAGI. V gave up 4 bases and J gave up 5 bases, with 8 bases separating them. CDR3 loop: CASSSPGETQYF. CDR3 in DNA: TGTGCCAGCAGTTCACCTGGCGAGACCCAGTACTTC.

This chain links TRBV4-1 with TRBJ1-1; 9 nucleotides align to TRBD1. Trimming took 5 bases from V and 1 from J; bases not matched to a gene: 5. The CDR3 is 15 amino acids. The germline gives CDR1 MGHRA, CDR2 YSYEKL. Here the CDR3 DNA reads TGCGCCAGCAGCTTCCCGGACAGGGGGAACACTGAAGCTTTCTTT. Encoded protein: CASSFPDRGNTEAFF.

DNA for the CDR3: TGTGCCAGCAGGTCTACCGGGACTAGCACAGATACGCAGTATTTT. Its translation is CASRSTGTSTDTQYF. This chain uses TRBV2 with TRBJ2-3; D is perhaps TRBD2 (6 bases). CDR1 and CDR2 (germline): SNHLY, FYNNEI. The V gene lost 6 bases and the J gene lost 0 bases, with 13 bases spanning the gap. CDR3 length equals 15 residues.

The chain uses TRBV7-3 and TRBJ2-1, with TRBD2 matching 13 bases. The junction had 3 bases not matched to a gene; V was cut back by 5 bases and J by 5 bases. Germline CDR1 reads SGHTA; CDR2 reads FQGTGA. This CDR3 has 15 amino acids. The CDR3 sequence: CASSPLAGGHNEQFF. CDR3 in DNA: TGTGCCAGCAGCCCACTAGCGGGGGGGCACAATGAGCAGTTCTTC.